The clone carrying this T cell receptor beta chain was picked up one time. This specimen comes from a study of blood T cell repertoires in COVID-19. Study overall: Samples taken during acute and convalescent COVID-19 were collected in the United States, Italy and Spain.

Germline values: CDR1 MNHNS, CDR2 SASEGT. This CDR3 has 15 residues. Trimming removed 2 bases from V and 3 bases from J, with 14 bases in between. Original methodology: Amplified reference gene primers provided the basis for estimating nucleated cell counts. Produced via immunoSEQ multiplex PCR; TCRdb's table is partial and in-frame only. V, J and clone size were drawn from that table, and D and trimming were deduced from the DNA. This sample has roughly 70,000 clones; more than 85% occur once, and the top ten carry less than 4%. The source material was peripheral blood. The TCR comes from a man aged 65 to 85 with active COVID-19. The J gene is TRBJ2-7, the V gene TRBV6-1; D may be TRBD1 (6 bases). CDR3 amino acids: CASSEPRQEVYEQYF. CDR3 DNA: TGTGCCAGCAGTGAACCCCGACAGGAAGTCTACGAGCAGTACTTC.